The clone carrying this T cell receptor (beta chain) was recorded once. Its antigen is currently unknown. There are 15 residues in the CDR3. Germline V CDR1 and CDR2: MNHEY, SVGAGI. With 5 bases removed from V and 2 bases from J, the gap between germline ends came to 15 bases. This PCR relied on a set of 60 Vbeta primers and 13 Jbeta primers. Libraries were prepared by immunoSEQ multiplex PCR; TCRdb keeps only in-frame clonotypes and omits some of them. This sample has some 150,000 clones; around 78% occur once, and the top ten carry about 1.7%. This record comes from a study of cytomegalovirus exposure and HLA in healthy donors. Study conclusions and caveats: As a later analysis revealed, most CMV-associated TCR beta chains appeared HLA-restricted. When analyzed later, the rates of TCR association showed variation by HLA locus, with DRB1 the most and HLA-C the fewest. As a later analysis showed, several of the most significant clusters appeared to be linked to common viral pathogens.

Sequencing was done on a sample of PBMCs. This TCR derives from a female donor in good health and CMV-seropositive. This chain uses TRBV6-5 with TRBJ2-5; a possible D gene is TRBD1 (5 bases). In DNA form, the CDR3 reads TGTGCCAGCAGTGTATCAGGGAACCCTCAAGAGACCCAGTACTTC. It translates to CASSVSGNPQETQYF.